Below are 29 T cell receptor beta chains sequenced from a single sample in a study of OX40 agonist ivuxolimab in advanced cancers. Produced via immunoSEQ multiplex PCR; TCRdb's table is partial and in-frame only. The table has 45,000 to 65,000 clones, more than 65% seen once. The sample consisted of CD4+ or CD8+ T cells sorted from blood, taken in a trial of the OX40 agonist ivuxolimab. These receptors were taken from an adult with an advanced solid tumor such as melanoma, head and neck, liver or kidney cancer.

The chain joins TRBV5-1 to TRBJ2-5; D not resolved. The CDR3 runs to 14 residues. V lost 1 base and J lost 1, with 8 bases in between. The V gene's germline CDR1 is SGHRS and CDR2 YFSETQ. CDR3 DNA: TGCGCCAGCAGCTTGTCGCGGCTCCAAGAGACCCAGTACTTC. This sequence encodes CASSLSRLQETQYF. The full variable domain, completed using reference TRBV5-1 and TRBJ2-5, is KAGVTQTPRYLIKTRGQQVTLSCSPISGHRSVSWYQQTPGQGLQFLFEYFSETQRNKGNFPGRFSGRQFSNSRSEMNVSTLELGDSALYLCASSLSRLQETQYFGPGTRLLVL.

The chain is built from TRBV2 and TRBJ2-1; D is unresolved. The V and J ends lost 4 bases and 5 bases respectively, with 9 bases between them. The germline V gene has CDR1 SNHLY and CDR2 FYNNEI. The CDR3 runs 13 residues. CDR3 DNA sequence: TGTGCCAGCAGTGGCACTGCTAACAATGAGCAGTTCTTC. This sequence encodes CASSGTANNEQFF. Together with reference TRBV2 and TRBJ2-1, the CDR3 gives the full variable domain: EPEVTQTPSHQVTQMGQEVILRCVPISNHLYFYWYRQILGQKVEFLVSFYNNEISEKSEIFDDQFSVERPDGSNFTLKIRSTKLEDSAMYFCASSGTANNEQFFGPGTRLTVL.

This clone appeared a single time. The chain is built from TRBV4-2 and TRBJ2-3; 15 bases are a match to TRBD2. V gave up 0 bases and J gave up 14 bases; unmatched junction bases: 9. Per the germline V gene, CDR1 is LGHNA and CDR2 is YNFKEQ. The CDR3 contains 16 residues. Written as DNA, the CDR3 is TGTGCCAGCAGCCAAGAGAGCGGACTAGCGGGGGGGATTATGTATTTT. Its protein product is CASSQESGLAGGIMYF.

A note on this clone: One junction end does not reproduce the germline sequence, and a read error may be involved. This chain joins TRBV15 and TRBJ1-3; no clear D gene. CDR3 size: 16 residues. CDR1 and CDR2 (germline): LNHNV, YYDKDF (reference sequence). The CDR3 region has the DNA TGTGCCACCAGCAGAGATAGGCCCCTCTCTGGAAGCACCATATATTTT. Translation: CATSRDRPLSGSTIYF. The full variable domain, with the rest looked up from reference TRBV15 and TRBJ1-3, is DAMVIQNPRYQVTQFGKPVTLSCSQTLNHNVMYWYQQKSSQAPKLLFHYYDKDFNNEADTPDNFQSRRPNTSFCFLDIRSPGLGDTAMYLCATSRDRPLSGSTIYFGEGSWLTVV.

The count of this clone is one. The rearrangement joins TRBV10-2 to TRBJ2-7; D is unclear. The CDR3 extends over 12 amino acids. Germline lookup yields CDR1 WSHSY and CDR2 SAAADI. V was pared by 6 bases and J by 3 bases, with 9 bases between. Written as DNA, the CDR3 is TGCGCCAGCAGCAGATCTCTCTACGAGCAGTACTTC. This translates into CASSRSLYEQYF.

The rearrangement joins TRBV9 to TRBJ2-2, with 8 bases identical to TRBD1. This CDR3 has 15 residues. V shed 3 bases and J 5 bases; nucleotides not matched to a gene: 6. From germline, CDR1 is SGDLS and CDR2 YYNGEE. The CDR3 nucleotides are TGTGCCAGCAGCGCAGGACAGGGAAGGACCGGGGAGCTGTTTTTT. It is translated as CASSAGQGRTGELFF.

The chain uses TRBV4-3 and TRBJ1-1; weak D call: TRBD1 (6 bases). V gave up 3 bases and J gave up 6 bases, with 23 bases separating them. Germline V gene data show CDR1 as LGHNA and CDR2 as YSLEER. The CDR3 consists of 17 residues. CDR3 residues: CASSHHRDLALNAEAFF. For the CDR3, the DNA is TGCGCCAGCAGCCACCACAGGGACTTAGCGTTAAACGCTGAAGCTTTCTTT.

The V gene is TRBV13, the J gene TRBJ2-7, with 7 bases matching TRBD1. There are 15 residues in the CDR3. J gave up 10 bases and V 5 bases, and 17 bases lay outside the gene matches. Germline values: CDR1 PRHDT, CDR2 FYEKMQ (reference sequence). This chain's CDR3 is CASSQYATGTAIQYF. CDR3 DNA sequence: TGTGCCAGCAGCCAATACGCCACGGGGACAGCGATTCAGTACTTC.

V and J are TRBV5-8 and TRBJ1-5, with D maybe TRBD1 (5 bases). V was pared by 0 bases and J by 5 bases, with 9 bases between. CDR1 is SGHTS and CDR2 is YDEGEE in the germline V gene. The CDR3 length is 14 residues. This CDR3 is CASSLDQGYQPQHF. CDR3 coding DNA: TGTGCCAGCAGCTTGGACCAGGGATATCAGCCCCAGCATTTT. Looking up the rest from reference TRBV5-8 and TRBJ1-5 gives the full variable domain: EAGVTQSPTHLIKTRGQQATLRCSPISGHTSVYWYQQALGLGLQFLLWYDEGEERNRGNFPPRFSGRQFPNYSSELNVNALELEDSALYLCASSLDQGYQPQHFGDGTRLSIL.

The chain employs TRBV7-9 and TRBJ1-5; no clear D gene. CDR3 length equals 14 residues. Per germline, CDR1 SEHNR and CDR2 FQNEAQ (reference sequence). Trimming took off 1 base at V and 7 bases at J, with 11 bases between the two ends. Here the CDR3 reads CASSLGTNGQPQHF. The CDR3, as DNA: TGTGCCAGCAGCTTAGGGACCAACGGGCAGCCCCAGCATTTT.

As concerns this clone: The sample has other DNA sequences that encode this CDR3 too. The rearrangement uses TRBV2 and TRBJ2-5; TRBD1 matches at 12 bases. Trimming cost V 8 bases and J 4 bases; bases outside gene matches: 8. CDR3 size: 15 residues. In germline, CDR1 is SNHLY, CDR2 FYNNEI. The CDR3 loop is CASPRDRGRRETQYF. In nucleotides, the CDR3 is TGTGCCAGCCCCAGGGACAGGGGGCGCCGAGAGACCCAGTACTTC.

This chain links TRBV27 with TRBJ2-2, with a weak D call TRBD2 (6 bases). Trimming cost V 4 bases and J 5 bases, with 14 bases left between them. In germline, CDR1 is MNHEY, CDR2 SMNVEV (reference sequence). The CDR3 contains 15 residues. The CDR3 DNA is TGTGCCAGCAGTTCGGATCTGCGGGGAACCGGGGAGCTGTTTTTT. This translates into CASSSDLRGTGELFF.

V is TRBV5-8 and J is TRBJ2-7, with TRBD1 matching over 8 bases. The V gene end was trimmed by 4 bases and the J gene end by 0 bases; junction bases not matched to a gene: 3. The length of the CDR3 is 14 residues. CDR1 and CDR2 (germline): SGHTS, YDEGEE. In nucleotides, the CDR3 is TGTGCCAGCAGCCGACAGGGGAGCTCCTACGAGCAGTACTTC. Translating gives CASSRQGSSYEQYF.

The chain couples TRBV11-3 to TRBJ2-5; 9 bases line up with TRBD2. Germline V gene sequence: CDR1 SGHNT, CDR2 YENEEA. The CDR3 consists of 15 residues. The V segment lost 3 bases and the J segment 6 bases; nucleotides outside the gene matches: 8. CDR3 DNA: TGTGCCAGCAGCTTTGCGGGGGGGCCCATACAGACCCAGTACTTC. Its protein is CASSFAGGPIQTQYF.

This clone was detected only once. V is TRBV5-1 and J is TRBJ2-3, with no clear D. V lost 0 bases to trimming and J lost 3 bases, with 8 bases between them. Germline loops: CDR1 SGHRS, CDR2 YFSETQ. The CDR3 covers 14 residues. CDR3 DNA sequence: TGCGCCAGCAGCTTGGCCATTCGGACAGATACGCAGTATTTT. Protein product: CASSLAIRTDTQYF.

The CDR3 spells CASTRGRDTSWQPQHF. In DNA, the CDR3 is TGTGCCAGTACTAGGGGCCGGGACACCTCCTGGCAGCCCCAGCATTTT. The rearrangement links TRBV19 to TRBJ1-5; possible D gene TRBD1, 6 bases. CDR1 LNHDA and CDR2 SQIVND come from the germline V gene (reference sequence). The CDR3 extends over 16 amino acids. V dropped 7 bases and J dropped 7 bases, with 23 bases sitting between them. Variable domain in full (rest from reference TRBV19 and TRBJ1-5): DGGITQSPKYLFRKEGQNVTLSCEQNLNHDAMYWYRQDPGQGLRLIYYSQIVNDFQKGDIAEGYSVSREKKESFPLTVTSAQKNPTAFYLCASTRGRDTSWQPQHFGDGTRLSIL.

This clone has only a few counts. The chain couples TRBV18 to TRBJ2-1; D ambiguous. The CDR3 has 14 amino acids. Trimming left V 6 bases short and J 5 bases short, with 14 bases between. Germline V gene data show CDR1 as KGHSH and CDR2 as LQKENI. Here the CDR3 reads CASSPIGRHNEQFF. In DNA, the CDR3 is TGTGCCAGCTCGCCCATTGGGCGTCACAATGAGCAGTTCTTC. The whole variable domain, remainder taken from reference TRBV18 and TRBJ2-1, is NAGVMQNPRHLVRRRGQEARLRCSPMKGHSHVYWYRQLPEEGLKFMVYLQKENIIDESGMPKERFSAEFPKEGPSILRIQQVVRGDSAAYFCASSPIGRHNEQFFGPGTRLTVL.

The chain uses TRBV6-1 and TRBJ1-5; 8 positions match TRBD1. The CDR3 is 15 amino acids. The germline gives CDR1 MNHNS, CDR2 SASEGT. Unmatched junction bases numbered 8, after V lost 5 bases and J lost 5 bases. The CDR3 reads CASSHRTGSDQPQHF. The DNA of the CDR3 is TGTGCCAGCAGTCACCGGACAGGGTCGGATCAGCCCCAGCATTTT.

The chain uses TRBV16 and TRBJ1-5; tentatively, D is TRBD1 (6 bases). The CDR3 has 15 residues. Trimming pared 5 bases from V and 7 bases from J, leaving 18 bases between. Germline V CDR1 and CDR2: KGHSY, FQNENV. CDR3 in amino acids: CASSFNRDPWQPQHF. The CDR3, as DNA: TGTGCCAGCAGCTTCAACAGGGATCCCTGGCAGCCCCAGCATTTT. The full variable domain, with the rest looked up from reference TRBV16 and TRBJ1-5, is GEEVAQTPKHLVRGEGQKAKLYCAPIKGHSYVFWYQQVLKNEFKFLISFQNENVFDETGMPKERFSAKCLPNSPCSLEIQATKLEDSAVYFCASSFNRDPWQPQHFGDGTRLSIL.

V and J are TRBV7-3 and TRBJ2-7; 9 nucleotides align to TRBD1. This CDR3 region has 15 residues. V gave up 1 base and J gave up 6 bases; unmatched junction bases: 7. The germline gives CDR1 SGHTA, CDR2 FQGTGA. The CDR3 DNA reads TGTGCCAGCAGCTTAATACCGGGACAGGGCTCCGAGCAGTACTTC. Encoded protein: CASSLIPGQGSEQYF.

This rearrangement joins TRBV7-3 to TRBJ2-7; D is perhaps TRBD2 (6 bases). Trimming removed 5 bases at V and 0 bases at J, with 8 bases between. The germline V gene encodes CDR1 SGHTA and CDR2 FQGTGA. The length of the CDR3 is 13 residues. The CDR3 nucleotides are TGTGCCAGCAGCACCGGGAGCTCCTACGAGCAGTACTTC. Its protein product is CASSTGSSYEQYF.

This chain connects TRBV11-1 to TRBJ2-1; possible D gene TRBD2, 7 bases. Germline V gene sequence: CDR1 SGHAT, CDR2 FQDESV (reference sequence). CDR3 length: 12 amino acids. Trimming shortened V by 3 bases and J by 10 bases, and 10 bases separated the two germline ends. This CDR3 is CASSFGGLEQFF. CDR3 sequence (DNA): TGTGCCAGCAGCTTCGGGGGGCTGGAGCAGTTCTTC.

This clone was observed once. Other DNA sequences in this specimen translate into the identical CDR3. The V call is TRBV6-1, the J call TRBJ1-6; TRBD1 agrees at 8 bases. Losses at the gene ends were 3 bases for V and 0 bases for J; bases not matched to a gene: 4. CDR3 length: 17 residues. Germline CDR1 reads MNHNS; CDR2 reads SASEGT. The CDR3 bases are TGTGCCAGCAGTGAGAGGACAGGGAGCTCCTATAATTCACCCCTCCACTTT. Translating it yields CASSERTGSSYNSPLHF.

This rearrangement joins TRBV21-1 to TRBJ2-7; the table assigns TRBD2, which was not confirmed against the DNA. TRBV21-1 is designated a pseudogene. The CDR3 sequence is 16 residues long. The CDR3 loop is CASSNADRGSLYEQYF. The CDR3 DNA reads TGTGCCAGCAGCAACGCCGACCGGGGGTCACTCTACGAGCAGTACTTC.

The V call is TRBV6-1, the J call TRBJ1-5, with a tentative D call TRBD1 (5 bases). CDR1 is MNHNS and CDR2 is SASEGT in the germline V gene. The CDR3 is made up of 14 amino acids. Trimming shortened V by 7 bases and J by 3 bases, and 13 bases separated the two germline ends. The CDR3 protein is CASIEGPLNQPQHF. CDR3 DNA sequence: TGTGCCAGCATCGAGGGACCCCTCAATCAGCCCCAGCATTTT.

The chain carries TRBV4-1 and TRBJ1-4, with 8 bases matching TRBD1. This CDR3 contains 14 residues. The germline gives CDR1 MGHRA, CDR2 YSYEKL. The V and J ends lost 3 bases and 10 bases, in that order; junction bases with no gene match: 7. CDR3 nucleotide sequence: TGCGCCAGCAGCCAGGACAGGGAATATGGAAAACTGTTTTTT. Translation gives CASSQDREYGKLFF.

The gene calls are TRBV7-9 and TRBJ2-2; no clear D gene. Germline CDR1 is SEHNR and CDR2 is FQNEAQ (reference sequence). The germline V and J ends were trimmed by 4 bases and 4 bases, with 13 bases remaining between them. This CDR3 is built from 15 residues. The CDR3 reads CASSSILTLTGELFF. The DNA of the CDR3 is TGTGCCAGCAGCTCCATACTTACCCTCACCGGGGAGCTGTTTTTT.

The CDR3 nucleotides are TGTGCCAGCAGTAAAGGGACGGGACAGGGATGGGACACCATATATTTT. Residues: CASSKGTGQGWDTIYF. This chain links TRBV6-6 with TRBJ1-3, with TRBD1 matching over 9 bases. Trimming removed 5 bases from V and 8 bases from J; junction bases left unmatched: 13. The germline gives CDR1 MNHNY, CDR2 SVGAGI (reference sequence). This CDR3 region has 16 residues.

The chain carries TRBV7-8 and TRBJ1-1, with a weak D call TRBD1 (5 bases). The CDR3 sequence is 16 residues long. Germline CDR1 SGHVS, CDR2 FQNEAQ. The germline V and J ends were trimmed by 4 bases and 3 bases, with 18 bases remaining between them. CDR3 protein: CASSYRERGGYTEAFF. As DNA, the CDR3 is TGTGCCAGCAGCTACCGAGAGAGGGGCGGATACACTGAAGCTTTCTTT.